This T cell receptor (beta chain) was observed in a study of CD8 T cells in Susac syndrome. Study details: Over 5 sequenced Susac syndrome patients had clinically active disease, while roughly 8 were in remission.

The CDR3 sequence is 13 residues long. CDR1 is DFQATT and CDR2 is SNEGSKA in the germline V gene (reference sequence). V was pared by 5 bases and J by 4 bases, with 7 bases of the junction left unmatched. Reverse transcription of about 0.5 to 1 ug RNA used random hexamers. An immunoSEQ multiplex PCR generated amplified TCR beta CDR3 products spanning 54 Vbeta and 13 Jbeta. MiXCR, run by TCRdb on the immunoSEQ multiplex PCR reads, gives a single entry per CDR3 protein. Here the sample spans 95,000 to 150,000 distinct CDR3 sequences, roughly 95% being singletons. From blood CD8+ and CD4+ T cells, the TCR beta chain was sequenced. While CD8+ and CD4+ T cells were isolated negatively, TEMRA cells were enriched by FACS.

This TCR was recovered from a human donor with Susac syndrome. J is TRBJ2-7 and V is TRBV20-1; 8 bases align to TRBD1. The sample was CD4+ T cells from PBMCs. The CDR3: CSAPRTGQYEQYF. CDR3 nucleotides: TGCAGTGCTCCCCGGACAGGGCAGTACGAGCAGTACTTC.